The 21 T cell receptor beta chains listed next were all sequenced from one sample in a study of T cell changes during pregnancy in multiple sclerosis. TCRdb keeps only in-frame clones here, not all; method: immunoSEQ multiplex PCR. The sample records 30,000 or so clones, around 85% being singletons. Here the sequenced sample was CD8+ T cells from peripheral blood mononuclear cells, taken after pregnancy. Receptors were obtained from a female donor with multiple sclerosis, enrolled in a pregnancy study.

This sequence joins TRBV5-3 and TRBJ1-4, with D perhaps matching TRBD1 (5 bases). TRBV5-3 is recorded as an ORF, its role being uncertain. The CDR3 is 11 residues long. Deletions cut 4 bases from V and 17 bases from J, with 15 bases between. The CDR3 DNA reads TGTGCCAGAAGCGCGGAGGGACCTCCTTTTTTT. This sequence encodes CARSAEGPPFF.

The chain carries TRBV19 and TRBJ1-5; D call uncertain. This CDR3 is 15 amino acids long. V was cut by 1 base and J by 0 bases, with 7 bases left in between. The V gene's germline CDR1 is LNHDA and CDR2 SQIVND (reference sequence). The CDR3 DNA reads as TGTGCCAGTAGTATAGGCCAGTATAGCAATCAGCCCCAGCATTTT. Residues: CASSIGQYSNQPQHF.

In this sample, this clone turned up a few times. The chain recombines TRBV9 with TRBJ2-2; TRBD1 matches at 8 bases. This CDR3 is built from 15 residues. Germline V gives CDR1 SGDLS, CDR2 YYNGEE. Trimming removed 0 bases from V and 6 bases from J; junction bases left unmatched: 4. CDR3 DNA sequence: TGTGCCAGCAGCGTAGACACAGGGGGAGCCGGGGAGCTGTTTTTT. It encodes CASSVDTGGAGELFF.

The gene calls are TRBV30 and TRBJ1-5, with D perhaps matching TRBD1 (5 bases). CDR1 GTSNPN and CDR2 SVGIG come from the germline V gene (reference sequence). Trimming shortened V by 4 bases and J by 2 bases, and 9 bases separated the two germline ends. The CDR3 is 13 amino acids. Here the CDR3 reads CAWTAGRNQPQHF. Here the CDR3 DNA reads TGTGCCTGGACCGCGGGGCGCAATCAGCCCCAGCATTTT.

This chain links TRBV13 with TRBJ2-7; 8 nucleotides align to TRBD2. The CDR3 is made up of 16 amino acids. Trimming took 1 base from V and 3 from J; bases not matched to a gene: 8. CDR1 is PRHDT and CDR2 is FYEKMQ in the germline V gene (reference sequence). CDR3 amino acids: CASSLVRGGRIYEQYF. The CDR3 DNA sequence: TGTGCCAGCAGCTTAGTACGGGGGGGTCGGATCTACGAGCAGTACTTC.

The genes are TRBV2 and TRBJ1-5; weak D call: TRBD1 (5 bases). V shed 3 bases and J shed 10 bases, with 16 bases lying between them. CDR3 size: 14 residues. Germline CDR1 SNHLY, CDR2 FYNNEI. The CDR3, as DNA: TGTGCCAGCAGTGATTCGGGGGGAGTACGACCCCAGCATTTT. It encodes CASSDSGGVRPQHF.

The rearrangement uses TRBV4-3 and TRBJ2-5; 9 bases align to TRBD2. The germline V gene has CDR1 LGHNA and CDR2 YSLEER. V shed 1 base and J 10 bases; nucleotides not matched to a gene: 10. The CDR3 is 15 residues long. CDR3: CASSQGAGGLEGQYF. CDR3 DNA: TGCGCCAGCAGCCAAGGGGCGGGGGGGCTGGAGGGCCAGTACTTC.

V is TRBV28 and J is TRBJ2-5; the D gene is possibly TRBD2 (7 bases). This CDR3 has 14 residues. Germline CDR1 reads MDHEN; CDR2 reads SYDVKM. V shed 1 base and J shed 5 bases, with 11 bases lying between them. The DNA of the CDR3 is TGTGCCAGCAGTTTATCAGGGGAGGGGGAGACCCAGTACTTC. Translated, it gives CASSLSGEGETQYF.

This chain joins TRBV2 and TRBJ2-3; D might be TRBD2 (5 bases). V lost 6 bases, J lost 6 bases, and 22 bases lay in between. The germline gives CDR1 SNHLY, CDR2 FYNNEI. The CDR3 spans 16 residues. CDR3 nucleotides: TGTGCCAGCAGACGACTGGGGAGTGGGGAGACCGATACGCAGTATTTT. Protein sequence: CASRRLGSGETDTQYF.

V gene TRBV5-4 combines with J gene TRBJ1-4, with a possible D match to TRBD1 (6 bases). The CDR3 runs 14 residues. Per the germline V gene, CDR1 is SGHNT and CDR2 is YYREEE (reference sequence). With 6 bases removed from V and 7 bases from J, the gap between germline ends came to 16 bases. This chain's CDR3 is CASTAGGQIEKLFF. As DNA, the CDR3 is TGTGCCAGCACCGCCGGGGGGCAAATTGAAAAACTGTTTTTT.

The chain links TRBV13 to TRBJ2-3, with 12 bases identical to TRBD2. Per the germline V gene, CDR1 is PRHDT and CDR2 is FYEKMQ (reference sequence). This CDR3 has 18 amino acids. Trimming removed 1 base from V and 0 bases from J; junction bases left unmatched: 5. The CDR3 bases are TGTGCCAGCAGCTTAGTAGGACTAGCGGGGCCCAGCACAGATACGCAGTATTTT. Protein sequence: CASSLVGLAGPSTDTQYF. Full variable domain (rest looked up from reference TRBV13 and TRBJ2-3): AAGVIQSPRHLIKEKRETATLKCYPIPRHDTVYWYQQGPGQDPQFLISFYEKMQSDKGSIPDRFSAQQFSDYHSELNMSSLELGDSALYFCASSLVGLAGPSTDTQYFGPGTRLTVL.

This clone was seen a few times. The V call is TRBV2, the J call TRBJ2-7; possible D gene TRBD1, 6 bases. The germline V and J ends were trimmed by 5 bases and 5 bases, with 16 bases remaining between them. The CDR3 has 14 residues. Per germline, CDR1 SNHLY and CDR2 FYNNEI. CDR3 protein: CASSPLQGFNEQYF. The CDR3 DNA is TGTGCCAGCAGTCCATTACAGGGCTTCAACGAGCAGTACTTC.

The chain is built from TRBV30 and TRBJ1-2; D may be TRBD1 (6 bases). The CDR3 runs 12 residues. Trimming stripped 7 bases from V and 0 bases from J, with 9 bases between. The germline gives CDR1 GTSNPN, CDR2 SVGIG (reference sequence). DNA for the CDR3: TGTGCCTCGGACAGAGCTAACTATGGCTACACCTTC. Protein product: CASDRANYGYTF.

The CDR3 region has the DNA TGCAGCTACCGCCGCGGGGGAGAGACCCAGTACTTC. The encoded protein is CSYRRGGETQYF. This chain uses TRBV29-1 with TRBJ2-5; 7 bases align to TRBD2. The CDR3 is made up of 12 amino acids. The V and J ends lost 8 bases and 4 bases, in that order; junction bases with no gene match: 7. Looked up from germline, CDR1 is SQVTM and CDR2 is ANQGSEA.

The V gene is TRBV10-3, the J gene TRBJ2-7; 7 bases match TRBD1. From germline, CDR1 is ENHRY and CDR2 SYGVKD. CDR3 length: 13 amino acids. Unmatched junction bases numbered 6, after V lost 6 bases and J lost 4 bases. The CDR3 DNA reads as TGTGCCATCAGAACAGGGGTCGAATACGAGCAGTACTTC. Amino acids: CAIRTGVEYEQYF.

The rearrangement uses TRBV6-5 and TRBJ2-5; weak D call: TRBD1 (7 bases). Germline CDR1 MNHEY, CDR2 SVGAGI. The CDR3 totals 14 residues. Trimming left V 5 bases short and J 1 base short, with 11 bases between. The CDR3 nucleotides read TGTGCCAGCAGTACGGGGGACAGCCAAGAGACCCAGTACTTC. This codes for CASSTGDSQETQYF.

This clone was seen only a few times. The chain is built from TRBV7-9 and TRBJ2-7; D is perhaps TRBD2 (5 bases). Trimming removed 8 bases from V and 7 bases from J, with 15 bases in between. CDR3 size: 12 residues. The germline V gene encodes CDR1 SEHNR and CDR2 FQNEAQ (reference sequence). DNA for the CDR3: TGTGCCAGCGATGGAGAGGGCCGGGAGCAGTACTTC. Protein product: CASDGEGREQYF.

The V and J genes are TRBV30 and TRBJ1-2; D is possibly TRBD1 (5 bases). The germline V and J ends were trimmed by 3 bases and 8 bases, with 16 bases remaining between them. This CDR3 is built from 13 residues. Germline assignment: CDR1 GTSNPN and CDR2 SVGIG (reference sequence). CDR3 nucleotides: TGTGCCTGGAGCCGGGTAGGGGCGGAAGGCTACACCTTC. Translation: CAWSRVGAEGYTF.

The V gene is TRBV20-1, the J gene TRBJ2-7, with a tentative D call TRBD2 (5 bases). Germline V CDR1 and CDR2: DFQATT, SNEGSKA (reference sequence). The CDR3 is 11 amino acids. Deletions cut 7 bases from V and 2 bases from J, with 9 bases between. The CDR3 region has the DNA TGCAGTGGGGGAGAAACCTACGAGCAGTACTTC. Translation: CSGGETYEQYF.

The gene calls are TRBV9 and TRBJ2-2, with D perhaps matching TRBD1 (6 bases). Looked up from germline, CDR1 is SGDLS and CDR2 is YYNGEE. The CDR3 covers 15 residues. V lost 0 bases and J lost 2, with 8 bases in between. The CDR3 sequence is CASSVGGRNTGELFF. In DNA form, the CDR3 reads TGTGCCAGCAGCGTAGGGGGGCGAAACACCGGGGAGCTGTTTTTT.

The chain employs TRBV5-4 and TRBJ1-5, with D perhaps TRBD1 (5 bases). V lost 3 bases, J lost 4 bases, and 14 bases lay in between. The CDR3 totals 15 residues. Germline CDR1 and CDR2: SGHNT and YYREEE (reference sequence). CDR3 DNA: TGTGCCAGCAGCTACGACGGGGGGATGAATCAGCCCCAGCATTTT. The encoded protein is CASSYDGGMNQPQHF.